Reported below is one T cell receptor beta chain. What it binds is not known. This entry is derived from a study of T-cell reconstitution after alpha-beta-depleted transplantation in children. General study results and limits: The study reportedly traced alpha-beta T cells about two months after transplant to several hundred expanded graft clones. Among T cells one year after transplant, newly produced cells accounted for most counts and diversity. Surviving recipient cells, namely T cells and thymic progenitors, were the source of high day-60 TCRbeta diversity in some patients.

Library preparation (for TCRbeta) was performed with unique molecular identifiers. One entry per CDR3 protein, called by TCRdb with MiXCR from the PCR reads. The sample includes roughly 790,000 distinct CDR3 sequences, 15% to 20% seen only once; the top ten take around 4.5%. This CDR3 has 16 amino acids. Germline V lookup: CDR1 MNHNS, CDR2 SASEGT. V dropped 5 bases and J dropped 2; count of bases not matched to a gene: 10. The receptor comes from a male patient younger than 18 who had a stem cell transplant for acute lymphoblastic leukemia, so the T cells may come from the graft donor. The chain has TRBV6-1 and TRBJ2-7; 9 bases line up with TRBD1. The sequences come from PBMCs, mostly from graft donor cells, collected 360 days after TCRalphabeta/CD19-depleted stem cell transplant. Here the CDR3 DNA reads TGTGCCAGCAGTCGAGGGCGACGACAGGGGGCCTACGAGCAGTACTTC. This sequence encodes CASSRGRRQGAYEQYF.